The present T cell receptor beta chain was sequenced within a study of T cell responses to AZD1222 COVID-19 vaccine. The count of this clone is one. Germline-derived CDR1 and CDR2 are SGHVS and FQNEAQ. The CDR3 covers 16 residues. Trimming left V 0 bases short and J 9 bases short, with 18 bases between. Sequencing was performed with immunoSEQ multiplex PCR; in TCRdb, only in-frame clones are kept and a portion is missing. The repertoire holds about 150,000 clones, roughly nine tenths seen once, with 4.5% to 6% in the top ten. The chain carries TRBV7-8 and TRBJ2-1, with D possibly matching TRBD2 (6 bases). Sequencing used peripheral blood, obtained on day 0 of MenACWY control vaccination. This sequence originates from an adult in good health. The CDR3 DNA reads as TGTGCCAGCAGCTTAGCCCTTCCGTACGGGAGAGGTGAGCAGTTCTTC. As protein: CASSLALPYGRGEQFF.